This T cell receptor (beta chain) was sequenced during a study of T cells expressing NK-cell markers (dated by TCRdb to the early 2020s). For the wider study: TCR beta-chain repertoires were profiled in sorted CD3+CD56+NKG2C+, CD3+CD56+NKG2C- and CD3+CD56-NKG2C+ T-cell subsets from eight donors. Among the eight sequenced donors, seven were HCMV-seropositive and one was HCMV-seronegative. The eight sequenced donors were randomly selected healthy volunteers, three men and five women. The libraries were sequenced on Illumina HiSeq 2000/2500, MiSeq or NextSeq, producing 2 x 150 bp reads.

A commercial ELISA kit detecting HCMV-specific IgG in serum was used to determine HCMV serostatus. Ficoll density gradient centrifugation was used to isolate peripheral blood mononuclear cells from blood. The CDR3 has 14 amino acids, counting the end cysteine and phenylalanine. A DNA sequence was not provided. For CDR1 and CDR2, the germline V gene lists SGHRS and YFSETQ. Reads for this sample came from an Illumina HiSeq 2000. 5'RACE template switching, by which a universal primer site and unique molecular identifiers were added, was used to make TCR beta cDNA libraries. Synthesis of cDNA was primed from the TCR beta constant segment and was followed by two consecutive PCR amplification steps. The published analysis was carried out like this. MIGEC was used to demultiplex reads and group the reads by UMI, and MiTCR was used to assemble and quantify clonotypes. To exclude erroneous sequences, any TCR cDNA sequence not supported by at least two reads was discarded. The tcR package was used for downstream repertoire analysis, and clonotypes were matched between fractions using CDR3 nucleotide sequence together with V segment. Antigen specificity was annotated against VDJdb with VDJmatch, allowing one amino acid substitution in CDR3. TCRdb reprocessed the reads into one record per CDR3 protein sequence, lacking DNA. These V and J calls rely on TCRdb rather than the paper's analysis. The sample table holds a few hundred thousand distinct CDR3 sequences. The ten largest clones add up to approximately 1.5% of the sample.

Regarding this clonotype: No antigen is known for it.

Study-level results and caveats: Whether the expanded NKG2C-expressing T cell clones were specific for HCMV antigens was left unclear. In six donors, the dominant CD3+CD56+NKG2C+ clonotypes ranked among the top 10 CD8+ clonotypes, making up roughly 1.0-7.0% of CD8+ T cells. Those dominant clonotypes were again the most abundant among CD3+CD56-NKG2C+ cells in several donors, at roughly 28.3-65%.

The V gene is TRBV5-1 and the J gene is TRBJ2-7; TCRdb lists TRBD1, though no DNA is available to test this call. What was sequenced was blood T cells: a sorted CD56 or NKG2C T cell subset, CD4+ or CD8+ T cells, or bulk PBMC T cells (not recorded which). This clonotype was sampled from a woman aged 45-60 years in good health. Donor details come from another sample of the same person, matched by shared clones. CDR3 reads: CASSGGQGAYEQYF.